These 17 T cell receptor beta chains were all obtained from the same sample, sequenced in a study of T-cell memory formation after mild COVID-19. TCRdb re-analysed the 5' RACE reads in MiXCR, keeping a single row per CDR3 protein. The data contain about 100,000 distinct CDR3 sequences, 13% to 15% of them seen just once; the ten biggest clones take up around 43%. The sequencing input was PBMCs or a T cell subset sorted from them (not recorded which). These receptors all stem from a man between 18 and 29 years old who had mild COVID-19 (a few samples of this study predate the infection). Cell type and time point are not known.

This clonotype was seen a few times. V and J are TRBV11-2 and TRBJ2-7; 7 bases agree with TRBD2. Germline V lookup: CDR1 SGHAT, CDR2 FQNNGV. This CDR3 comprises 15 residues. After removal of 5 bases from V and 3 bases from J, the junction contained 10 bases not matched to a gene. CDR3 region: CASSAAGSASYEQYF. The CDR3, as DNA: TGTGCCAGCAGCGCAGCGGGGTCCGCAAGCTACGAGCAGTACTTC.

This clonotype occurred a few times. J is TRBJ2-5 and V is TRBV4-2; 9 bases are a match to TRBD2. Trimming at V came to 1 base and at J to 0 bases, leaving 21 bases not matched to a gene. Per germline, CDR1 LGHNA and CDR2 YNFKEQ. The CDR3 length is 22 residues. CDR3 protein: CASSQVLSGVVAGAEYQETQYF. As DNA, the CDR3 is TGTGCCAGCAGCCAAGTTCTGTCCGGGGTGGTAGCGGGGGCCGAGTACCAAGAGACCCAGTACTTC.

This clonotype was picked up a small number of times. This rearrangement joins TRBV20-1 to TRBJ1-2, with D possibly matching TRBD1 (5 bases). Germline V CDR1 and CDR2: DFQATT, SNEGSKA (reference sequence). V lost 1 base, J lost 0 bases, and 15 bases lay in between. The CDR3 contains 16 residues. The chain's CDR3 is CSARARDPGANYGYTF. The CDR3 nucleotides read TGCAGTGCTAGAGCCCGGGACCCTGGTGCTAACTATGGCTACACCTTC.

The sample holds many counts of this clonotype. The chain carries TRBV9 and TRBJ2-1; 10 bases are shared with TRBD2. The V segment lost 0 bases and the J segment 7 bases; nucleotides outside the gene matches: 4. The CDR3 is 15 amino acids. Per germline, CDR1 SGDLS and CDR2 YYNGEE. The CDR3 loop reads CASSVASGGLNEQFF. The CDR3, as DNA: TGTGCCAGCAGCGTAGCTAGCGGGGGTCTGAATGAGCAGTTCTTC.

This clonotype was recorded a few times. The genes are TRBV29-1 and TRBJ2-2, with 8 bases aligning to TRBD2. This CDR3 has 15 amino acids. Trimming removed 2 bases from V and 5 bases from J; junction bases left unmatched: 7. Germline CDR1 SQVTM, CDR2 ANQGSEA. The CDR3 spells CSVESTGGRTGELFF. In DNA form, the CDR3 reads TGCAGCGTTGAATCTACGGGGGGGAGGACCGGGGAGCTGTTTTTT.

This clonotype has more than one count but fewer than ten. This sequence joins TRBV2 and TRBJ2-7, with 7 bases fitting TRBD1. Germline V gene sequence: CDR1 SNHLY, CDR2 FYNNEI. The trim removed 8 bases at V and 2 bases at J, leaving 15 bases unmatched. CDR3 length equals 16 residues. CDR3: CASGRKDRDWPYEQYV. DNA for the CDR3: TGTGCCAGCGGTAGAAAAGACAGGGATTGGCCCTACGAGCAGTACGTC.

This clonotype was seen a handful of times. The genes are TRBV20-1 and TRBJ1-1; D is unclear. Trimming cost V 5 bases and J 0 bases, with 19 bases left between them. Germline assignment: CDR1 DFQATT and CDR2 SNEGSKA (reference sequence). The CDR3 extends over 16 amino acids. CDR3 region: CSAGPGLAEVNTEAFF. CDR3 coding DNA: TGCAGTGCTGGTCCGGGTTTGGCAGAAGTGAACACTGAAGCTTTCTTT.

This clonotype showed up many times. V gene TRBV27 combines with J gene TRBJ2-7, with TRBD1 as a possible D gene (6 bases). Germline CDR1 is MNHEY and CDR2 is SMNVEV (reference sequence). V was shortened by 2 bases and J by 7 bases, with 15 bases between the two germline ends. The CDR3 length is 14 residues. The CDR3 DNA is TGTGCCAGCAGTTTAGTCCGCCAGGGGTCGGAGCAGTACTTC. Translated, it gives CASSLVRQGSEQYF.

V usage is TRBV19 and J usage is TRBJ1-1; D gene unclear. CDR1 and CDR2 (germline): LNHDA, SQIVND (reference sequence). V shed 6 bases and J shed 9 bases, with 14 bases lying between them. This CDR3 contains 12 residues. Written as DNA, the CDR3 is TGTGCCAGTAGAAGGGCGAACCTGAAAGCTTTCTTT. Translated: CASRRANLKAFF.

This chain joins TRBV7-9 and TRBJ2-3; TRBD2 agrees at 9 bases. The CDR3 contains 15 residues. Germline V gives CDR1 SEHNR, CDR2 FQNEAQ (reference sequence). With 4 bases clipped from V and 0 bases from J, the junction kept 2 bases outside the gene matches. The CDR3 spells CASSSSGVSTDTQYF. The CDR3 DNA sequence: TGTGCCAGCAGCTCTAGCGGGGTGAGCACAGATACGCAGTATTTT.

V and J are TRBV7-8 and TRBJ1-5; unclear D gene. Trimming removed 4 bases from V and 2 bases from J, with 9 bases in between. The CDR3 extends over 14 amino acids. The germline V gene encodes CDR1 SGHVS and CDR2 FQNEAQ. The CDR3 sequence: CASSSSWGNQPQHF. CDR3 bases: TGTGCCAGCAGCTCCTCGTGGGGCAATCAGCCCCAGCATTTT.

This chain uses TRBV7-9 with TRBJ2-5, with a tentative D call TRBD1 (6 bases). CDR3 length: 14 residues. From germline, CDR1 is SEHNR and CDR2 FQNEAQ (reference sequence). The V gene lost 3 bases and the J gene lost 4 bases, with 12 bases spanning the gap. The CDR3, as DNA: TGTGCCAGCAGCTTTCAGACAGGACTAGAGACCCAGTACTTC. As protein: CASSFQTGLETQYF. Full variable domain (missing parts from reference TRBV7-9 and TRBJ2-5): DTGVSQNPRHKITKRGQNVTFRCDPISEHNRLYWYRQTLGQGPEFLTYFQNEAQLEKSRLLSDRFSAERPKGSFSTLEIQRTEQGDSAMYLCASSFQTGLETQYFGPGTRLLVL.

J is TRBJ2-3 and V is TRBV5-4; maybe TRBD2 (6 bases). The length of the CDR3 is 16 residues. CDR1 is SGHNT, CDR2 YYREEE, per germline (reference sequence). V shed 2 bases and J shed 0 bases, with 13 bases lying between them. The CDR3 region is CASSLEEGWSTDTQYF. CDR3 sequence (DNA): TGTGCCAGCAGCTTAGAGGAGGGGTGGAGCACAGATACGCAGTATTTT.

This clonotype has just a few counts. V and J are TRBV6-2 or TRBV6-3 and TRBJ2-1; D remains ambiguous. The germline V gene has CDR1 MNHEY and CDR2 SVGEGT. CDR3 length: 15 residues. V was cut by 3 bases and J by 5 bases, with 14 bases left in between. This chain's CDR3 is CASSYIAFPHNEQFF. CDR3 nucleotide sequence: TGTGCCAGCAGTTATATAGCTTTTCCCCACAATGAGCAGTTCTTC.

This clonotype has at least ten counts. The chain carries TRBV6-5 and TRBJ2-1; 7 nucleotides match TRBD1. This CDR3 is built from 13 residues. The V gene end was trimmed by 5 bases and the J gene end by 6 bases; junction bases not matched to a gene: 4. Germline CDR1 MNHEY, CDR2 SVGAGI. The CDR3 DNA is TGTGCCAGCAGTGGGACAGAGCTCAATGAGCAGTTCTTC. Translation: CASSGTELNEQFF.

This chain uses TRBV7-9 with TRBJ1-4; 9 nucleotides line up with TRBD1. Germline CDR1 is SEHNR and CDR2 is FQNEAQ (reference sequence). V dropped 5 bases and J dropped 7; count of bases not matched to a gene: 20. The CDR3 has 19 residues. CDR3 DNA sequence: TGTGCCAGCAGCCAACCGGGACAGGGATCCCGCGAGTCGATTGAAAAACTGTTTTTT. Protein: CASSQPGQGSRESIEKLFF.

This clonotype was seen repeatedly, ten times or more. The CDR3 sequence is CASSGGNYEQYF. In DNA form, the CDR3 reads TGTGCCAGCAGCGGCGGTAACTACGAGCAGTACTTC. The genes are TRBV7-9 and TRBJ2-7; unclear D gene. V lost 5 bases and J 3 bases, leaving 8 bases between the germline ends. This CDR3 region has 12 residues. Germline assignment: CDR1 SEHNR and CDR2 FQNEAQ (reference sequence).